This TCR beta chain was sequenced for a study of T cell clonotyping in hematopoietic cell transplantation. General study points: After transplant, recipient diversity fell while pathologically expanded clonotypes grew through day 180. Graft donor and pretransplant recipient Inverse Simpson Index values predicted broader posttransplant TCR diversity.

The assay was immunoSEQ multiplex PCR, and TCRdb's table has in-frame clones only and misses some. The sample includes thousands of clones, 75% to 80% seen only once; the top ten take approximately 33%. To note about this clone: Antigen specificity is unknown.

The V gene lost 5 bases and the J gene lost 0 bases, with 7 bases spanning the gap. The CDR3 contains 13 residues. The V gene's germline CDR1 is SGHVS and CDR2 FNYEAQ. V is TRBV7-6 and J is TRBJ1-1; D may be TRBD1 (5 bases). The clonotype originates from a female patient aged 25-39 years who had an allogeneic stem cell transplant, so the T cells may come from the graft donor. Some clones in this sample may be carry-over from other donors' samples. The specimen was PBMCs, collected 100 days after allogeneic stem cell transplant. The CDR3 DNA is TGTGCCAGCAGCGCGGGGCTGAACACTGAAGCTTTCTTT. The encoded protein is CASSAGLNTEAFF.